Each of the 23 T cell receptor beta chains below was sequenced from the same sample in a study of blood T cell repertoires in COVID-19. Measured with immunoSEQ multiplex PCR; TCRdb has only the in-frame clones, and not every one. The sample includes 200,000 to 250,000 clones, roughly 79% of them seen just once. Sequencing input: PBMCs or T cells enriched from blood (not recorded which). These receptors were taken from a woman in her forties or fifties with acute COVID-19.

The sample holds one count of this clone. The rearrangement links TRBV15 to TRBJ1-6; D remains unclear. The CDR3 loop spans 15 amino acids. V lost 0 bases and J 7 bases, leaving 10 bases between the germline ends. In germline, CDR1 is LNHNV, CDR2 YYDKDF (reference sequence). The CDR3 reads CATSRDRRGNSPLHF. The CDR3 DNA is TGTGCCACCAGCAGAGATCGGCGGGGAAATTCACCCCTCCACTTT.

The chain joins TRBV7-2 to TRBJ2-1, with TRBD2 matching over 10 bases. There are 16 residues in the CDR3. Unmatched junction bases numbered 12, after V lost 4 bases and J lost 9 bases. CDR1 and CDR2 from the germline V gene are SGHTA and FQGNSA. This chain's CDR3 is CASSSSSGSPPTEQFF. The CDR3 bases are TGTGCCAGCAGCTCATCTAGCGGGAGTCCCCCTACTGAGCAGTTCTTC.

In the case of this clone: Other DNA sequences from this sample encode an identical CDR3 as well. The chain employs TRBV18 and TRBJ1-1, with 7 bases aligning to TRBD1. The CDR3 covers 15 residues. V was clipped by 3 bases and J by 1 base; unmatched bases: 5. CDR1 is KGHSH, CDR2 LQKENI, per germline. CDR3 bases: TGTGCCAGCTCACCTCGGACAGGCGAGAACACTGAAGCTTTCTTT. It translates to CASSPRTGENTEAFF.

The chain is built from TRBV18 and TRBJ2-5; the D gene is possibly TRBD1 (5 bases). This CDR3 is 15 amino acids long. CDR1 and CDR2 from the germline V gene are KGHSH and LQKENI. V lost 0 bases, J lost 2 bases, and 10 bases lay in between. The CDR3, as DNA: TGTGCCAGCTCACCACCGGTGGGGCTACAAGAGACCCAGTACTTC. It encodes CASSPPVGLQETQYF.

The gene calls are TRBV7-9 and TRBJ2-1; 7 bases match TRBD2. Germline CDR1 reads SEHNR; CDR2 reads FQNEAQ (reference sequence). J lost 5 bases, V lost 0 bases, and 4 bases had no gene match. This CDR3 has 15 residues. CDR3 in amino acids: CASSLALREHNEQFF. The CDR3 DNA reads TGTGCCAGCAGCTTAGCACTGCGGGAGCACAATGAGCAGTTCTTC.

The chain joins TRBV5-1 to TRBJ2-7, with 10 bases aligning to TRBD2. The length of the CDR3 is 17 residues. The trim removed 0 bases at V and 0 bases at J, leaving 6 bases unmatched. CDR1 is SGHRS, CDR2 YFSETQ, per germline. CDR3 bases: TGCGCCAGCAGCTTGGTGGCTAGCGGGGGACGCTCCTACGAGCAGTACTTC. Its protein product is CASSLVASGGRSYEQYF.

The CDR3 loop reads CATSAQPRDILGGYTF. The CDR3 region has the DNA TGTGCCACCAGCGCCCAACCTAGGGACATCCTGGGGGGCTACACCTTC. J is TRBJ1-2 and V is TRBV15, with D perhaps TRBD1 (6 bases). The CDR3 is 16 residues long. The germline CDR1 and CDR2 sequences are LNHNV and YYDKDF (reference sequence). Trimming took 5 bases from V and 8 from J, leaving 24 bases between them.

The rearrangement joins TRBV27 to TRBJ1-1, with D maybe TRBD1 (5 bases). The CDR3 runs 13 residues. Germline V gene data show CDR1 as MNHEY and CDR2 as SMNVEV (reference sequence). Deletions cut 0 bases from V and 8 bases from J, with 10 bases between. This CDR3 is CASSLSANREAFF. The CDR3, as DNA: TGTGCCAGCAGTTTATCTGCGAACAGGGAAGCTTTCTTT.

The chain is built from TRBV15 and TRBJ2-7; TRBD1 matches 10 bases. This CDR3 region has 12 residues. Germline V gives CDR1 LNHNV, CDR2 YYDKDF (reference sequence). V trimming: 6 bases; J trimming: 6 bases; junction bases outside the gene matches: 2. CDR3 region: CATRDRGSEQYF. The CDR3 DNA sequence: TGTGCCACCAGGGACAGGGGGAGCGAGCAGTACTTC.

This clone is a singleton in its sample. This chain uses TRBV2 with TRBJ1-6; D gene unclear. The germline V gene encodes CDR1 SNHLY and CDR2 FYNNEI. CDR3 length: 13 residues. The V gene lost 10 bases and the J gene lost 5 bases, with 12 bases spanning the gap. The CDR3 DNA follows: TGTGCCACCCCGACGGGTAATAATTCACCCCTCCACTTT. This codes for CATPTGNNSPLHF.

The chain is built from TRBV30 and TRBJ2-3; 7 nucleotides agree with TRBD2. Germline CDR1 reads GTSNPN; CDR2 reads SVGIG (reference sequence). J gave up 8 bases and V 2 bases, and 4 bases lay outside the gene matches. This CDR3 contains 12 residues. The CDR3 sequence: CAWSRPGGTQYF. CDR3 sequence (DNA): TGTGCCTGGAGTCGGCCGGGAGGTACGCAGTATTTT.

The chain uses TRBV5-1 and TRBJ2-5; possible D gene TRBD1, 6 bases. The CDR3 spans 14 residues. V was pared by 4 bases and J by 5 bases, with 15 bases between. CDR1 SGHRS and CDR2 YFSETQ come from the germline V gene. The CDR3 here is CASSLEQGWETQYF. The DNA of the CDR3 is TGCGCCAGCAGCCTAGAACAGGGCTGGGAGACCCAGTACTTC.

The V call is TRBV30, the J call TRBJ1-1; D ambiguous. The CDR3 is 15 amino acids. The V gene's germline CDR1 is GTSNPN and CDR2 SVGIG (reference sequence). Trimming stripped 0 bases from V and 3 bases from J, with 14 bases between. CDR3 sequence reads: CAWSVAGSVDTEAFF. CDR3 in DNA: TGTGCCTGGAGTGTAGCGGGTAGCGTGGACACTGAAGCTTTCTTT.

This chain joins TRBV27 and TRBJ2-7, with D tentatively TRBD2 (5 bases). Trimming pared 2 bases from V and 4 bases from J, leaving 15 bases between. CDR3 length: 15 amino acids. The germline V gene encodes CDR1 MNHEY and CDR2 SMNVEV (reference sequence). Here the CDR3 reads CASSLKLGTMYEQYF. The CDR3 region has the DNA TGTGCCAGCAGTTTAAAACTAGGAACTATGTACGAGCAGTACTTC.

The chain recombines TRBV28 with TRBJ1-1; no clear D. Germline V gives CDR1 MDHEN, CDR2 SYDVKM. The V end lost 6 bases, the J end lost 0 bases, and 8 bases lay between the germline ends. The CDR3 spans 13 residues. The CDR3 protein is CASSSLLNTEAFF. The CDR3 DNA reads as TGTGCCAGCAGCTCTCTACTGAACACTGAAGCTTTCTTT. Combining the CDR3 with reference TRBV28 and TRBJ1-1 gives the whole variable domain DVKVTQSSRYLVKRTGEKVFLECVQDMDHENMFWYRQDPGLGLRLIYFSYDVKMKEKGDIPEGYSVSREKKERFSLILESASTNQTSMYLCASSSLLNTEAFFGQGTRLTVV.

The CDR3 region is CASSPPGLAHEQFF. The CDR3 region has the DNA TGTGCCAGCTCACCACCGGGACTAGCCCATGAGCAGTTCTTC. This chain links TRBV18 with TRBJ2-1; 9 bases are shared with TRBD2. CDR3 length: 14 amino acids. V was pared by 0 bases and J by 8 bases, with 2 bases of the junction left unmatched. Germline V gene sequence: CDR1 KGHSH, CDR2 LQKENI.

The CDR3 region is CASSLVPTGAHSPLHF. The DNA for the CDR3 is TGCGCCAGCAGCTTGGTCCCGACAGGGGCACATTCACCCCTCCACTTT. This sequence joins TRBV5-1 and TRBJ1-6, with 8 nucleotides matching TRBD1. The CDR3 contains 16 residues. The germline CDR1 and CDR2 sequences are SGHRS and YFSETQ. V shed 0 bases and J 8 bases; nucleotides not matched to a gene: 7. The variable domain in full, completed from reference TRBV5-1 and TRBJ1-6, reads KAGVTQTPRYLIKTRGQQVTLSCSPISGHRSVSWYQQTPGQGLQFLFEYFSETQRNKGNFPGRFSGRQFSNSRSEMNVSTLELGDSALYLCASSLVPTGAHSPLHFGNGTRLTVT.

This rearrangement joins TRBV4-3 to TRBJ2-1, with D maybe TRBD1 (7 bases). The V end lost 1 base, the J end lost 7 bases, and 23 bases lay between the germline ends. This CDR3 region has 18 residues. CDR1 and CDR2 from the germline V gene are LGHNA and YSLEER. DNA for the CDR3: TGCGCCAGCAGCCAAGTAAGCTATTCTGCGGGACAGCGGAATGAGCAGTTCTTC. This gives the protein CASSQVSYSAGQRNEQFF.

V gene TRBV4-3 combines with J gene TRBJ1-6; unclear D gene. Looked up from germline, CDR1 is LGHNA and CDR2 is YSLEER. The CDR3 loop spans 14 amino acids. V was shortened by 0 bases and J by 7 bases, with 7 bases between the two germline ends. The CDR3 DNA is TGCGCCAGCAGCCAAGATCTAATAAATTCACCCCTCCACTTT. Translated: CASSQDLINSPLHF.

This sequence joins TRBV3-1 (or the pseudogene TRBV3-2) and TRBJ2-5, with a tentative D call TRBD1 (6 bases). V lost 1 base, J lost 3 bases, and 9 bases lay in between. The CDR3 spans 14 residues. CDR1 LGHDT and CDR2 YNNKEL come from the germline V gene (reference sequence). The CDR3 loop reads CASSQGRQEETQYF. The CDR3 bases are TGTGCCAGCAGCCAAGGCAGACAGGAAGAGACCCAGTACTTC.

V gene TRBV6-2 or TRBV6-3 combines with J gene TRBJ1-5; tentatively, D is TRBD1 (6 bases). The CDR3 length is 16 residues. Germline V lookup: CDR1 MNHEY, CDR2 SVGEGT. With 6 bases removed from V and 2 bases from J, the gap between germline ends came to 17 bases. CDR3 amino acids: CASSTILQGGNQPQHF. CDR3 in DNA: TGTGCCAGCAGCACAATATTACAGGGCGGCAATCAGCCCCAGCATTTT.

This sequence joins TRBV19 and TRBJ2-1; 8 nucleotides line up with TRBD1. J lost 2 bases, V lost 4 bases, and 10 bases had no gene match. Germline CDR1 LNHDA, CDR2 SQIVND (reference sequence). This CDR3 region has 17 residues. The CDR3 DNA sequence: TGTGCCAGTAGTAAGGACCCCGACAGGGGCCCCTACAATGAGCAGTTCTTC. Translated: CASSKDPDRGPYNEQFF.

In nucleotides, the CDR3 is TGTGCCAGCAGCGTGACTAGTGAGGGTACGCAGTATTTT. It codes for CASSVTSEGTQYF. V is TRBV2 and J is TRBJ2-3; TRBD2 might be the D (6 bases). The CDR3 loop spans 13 amino acids. Looked up from germline, CDR1 is SNHLY and CDR2 is FYNNEI. The V gene lost 6 bases and the J gene lost 8 bases, with 15 bases spanning the gap.